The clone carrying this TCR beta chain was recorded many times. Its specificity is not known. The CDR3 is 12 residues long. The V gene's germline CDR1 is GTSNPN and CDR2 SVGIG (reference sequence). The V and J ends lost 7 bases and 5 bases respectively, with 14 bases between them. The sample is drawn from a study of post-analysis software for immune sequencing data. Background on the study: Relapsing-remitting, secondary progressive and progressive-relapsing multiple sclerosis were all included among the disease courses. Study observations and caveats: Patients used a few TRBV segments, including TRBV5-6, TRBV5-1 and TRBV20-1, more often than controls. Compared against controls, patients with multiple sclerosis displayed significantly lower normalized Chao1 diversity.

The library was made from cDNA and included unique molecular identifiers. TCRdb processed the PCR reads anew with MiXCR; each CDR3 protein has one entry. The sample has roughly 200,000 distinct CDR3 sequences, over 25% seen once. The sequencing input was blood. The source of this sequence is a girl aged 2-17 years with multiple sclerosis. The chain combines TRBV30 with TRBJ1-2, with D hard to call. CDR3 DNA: TGTGCCTTGGGAGAGGTCTGGTATGGCTACACCTTC. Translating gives CALGEVWYGYTF.